The 10 T cell receptor beta chains below come from one sample, sequenced in a study of blood T cell repertoires in COVID-19. Repertoires were generated with immunoSEQ multiplex PCR, while TCRdb's copy carries only in-frame clones and drops some. This sample has 100,000 or so clones, with about 78% found just once. Sequencing was performed on peripheral blood. Every receptor here comes from a woman of 80 years or more with acute or convalescent COVID-19.

The rearrangement uses TRBV6-6 and TRBJ1-1, with TRBD1 matching 8 bases. Germline CDR1 and CDR2: MNHNY and SVGAGI (reference sequence). The V gene end was trimmed by 5 bases and the J gene end by 0 bases; junction bases not matched to a gene: 2. CDR3 length: 14 residues. The CDR3 loop is CASSAGQVNTEAFF. CDR3 DNA: TGTGCCAGCAGTGCGGGACAGGTGAACACTGAAGCTTTCTTT.

This clone appeared a few times. CDR3 sequence reads: CASSLRQDGEKLFF. In nucleotides, the CDR3 is TGTGCCAGTAGTCTTCGGCAGGATGGCGAAAAACTGTTTTTT. The V and J genes are TRBV19 and TRBJ1-4; D gene uncertain. Trimming stripped 5 bases from V and 8 bases from J, with 15 bases between. Germline CDR1 is LNHDA and CDR2 is SQIVND (reference sequence). The CDR3 is 14 amino acids.

This clone was found many times. The rearrangement links TRBV19 to TRBJ2-1; TRBD1 might be the D (7 bases). The CDR3 runs 16 residues. Trimming stripped 6 bases from V and 1 base from J, with 16 bases between. Germline assignment: CDR1 LNHDA and CDR2 SQIVND (reference sequence). The CDR3 DNA sequence: TGTGCCAGTAGCCCACACTCAGGGGGGTCCTACAATGAGCAGTTCTTC. It yields the protein CASSPHSGGSYNEQFF.

The genes are TRBV7-8 and TRBJ1-2, with D uncertain. Germline V gene data show CDR1 as SGHVS and CDR2 as FQNEAQ. V was trimmed by 5 bases and J by 1 base, leaving 20 bases between them. The CDR3 is made up of 17 amino acids. In DNA form, the CDR3 reads TGTGCCAGCAGCCGAGGGAGGGTTGCCCGACTTAACTATGGCTACACCTTC. Its protein is CASSRGRVARLNYGYTF. Complete variable domain (other parts from reference TRBV7-8 and TRBJ1-2): GAGVSQSPRYKVAKRGQDVALRCDPISGHVSLFWYQQALGQGPEFLTYFQNEAQLDKSGLPSDRFFAERPEGSVSTLKIQRTQQEDSAVYLCASSRGRVARLNYGYTFGSGTRLTVV.

This chain uses TRBV2 with TRBJ2-3; possibly TRBD1 for D (5 bases). Germline CDR1 is SNHLY and CDR2 is FYNNEI. The V end lost 5 bases, the J end lost 2 bases, and 14 bases lay between the germline ends. The CDR3 contains 15 residues. Here the CDR3 DNA reads TGTGCCAGCAGTCCAGGGCAGGGCTTCACAGATACGCAGTATTTT. Protein: CASSPGQGFTDTQYF.

J is TRBJ1-1 and V is TRBV9; D not certain. The CDR3 consists of 14 residues. Germline V CDR1 and CDR2: SGDLS, YYNGEE. Trimming pared 0 bases from V and 4 bases from J, leaving 10 bases between. CDR3: CASSVVTTFTEAFF. DNA of the CDR3: TGTGCCAGCAGCGTAGTGACAACCTTCACTGAAGCTTTCTTT.

The gene calls are TRBV6-4 and TRBJ2-3; 11 nucleotides match TRBD2. CDR1 is MRHNA and CDR2 is SNTAGT in the germline V gene. CDR3 length: 16 residues. V dropped 5 bases and J dropped 1; count of bases not matched to a gene: 5. CDR3 sequence (DNA): TGTGCCAGCAGTCCCACGACTAGCGGGGGCACAGATACGCAGTATTTT. Its protein product is CASSPTTSGGTDTQYF.

J is TRBJ2-2 and V is TRBV11-3; 10 nucleotides agree with TRBD1. The CDR3 has 15 residues. The germline V gene has CDR1 SGHNT and CDR2 YENEEA. V gave up 4 bases and J gave up 4 bases; unmatched junction bases: 3. CDR3 sequence reads: CASSSGQGSTGELFF. The CDR3 nucleotides read TGTGCCAGCAGCTCGGGACAGGGGAGCACCGGGGAGCTGTTTTTT. Full variable domain (outside the CDR3, taken from reference TRBV11-3 and TRBJ2-2): EAGVVQSPRYKIIEKKQPVAFWCNPISGHNTLYWYLQNLGQGPELLIRYENEEAVDDSQLPKDRFSAERLKGVDSTLKIQPAELGDSAVYLCASSSGQGSTGELFFGEGSRLTVL.

The CDR3 coding sequence is TGTGCCAGCAGCCGAGGGACAGGGGCGGTTGAGCAGTTCTTC. Its protein is CASSRGTGAVEQFF. V and J are TRBV13 and TRBJ2-1, with 10 bases fitting TRBD1. The CDR3 loop spans 14 amino acids. V was pared by 5 bases and J by 9 bases, with 7 bases of the junction left unmatched. From germline, CDR1 is PRHDT and CDR2 FYEKMQ (reference sequence). Looking up the rest from reference TRBV13 and TRBJ2-1 gives the full variable domain: AAGVIQSPRHLIKEKRETATLKCYPIPRHDTVYWYQQGPGQDPQFLISFYEKMQSDKGSIPDRFSAQQFSDYHSELNMSSLELGDSALYFCASSRGTGAVEQFFGPGTRLTVL.

This clone has more than one count but fewer than ten. The genes are TRBV10-3 and TRBJ2-7; 12 nucleotides match TRBD1. Unmatched junction bases numbered 8, after V lost 5 bases and J lost 6 bases. The CDR3 sequence is 15 residues long. Germline CDR1 reads ENHRY; CDR2 reads SYGVKD. Written as DNA, the CDR3 is TGTGCCATCAGTCAAACCGGGACAGGGGGCGGCGAGCAGTACTTC. Translating gives CAISQTGTGGGEQYF.